This T cell receptor beta chain appears in the sequencing data of a study of blood T cells in healthy people across ages. The second PCR ran roughly 7 to 11 cycles with a sample-barcoded 5' primer and J-beta primers. Each cDNA molecule was tagged by a template-switch adaptor with 12 random nucleotides. TCRdb reprocessed the 5' RACE reads via MiXCR and lists one record per CDR3 protein. The sample lists roughly 1.5 million distinct CDR3 sequences, approximately 43% occurring once. General observations from the study: It was not known whether donors were CMV positive (a possible confounder of expanded clonotype changes).

For this clonotype: No antigen is known for it.

Healthy Caucasian individuals from Russia aged about 6 to 90 were enrolled as donors. Every sample gave at least 5 micrograms of total RNA when it was extracted. The germline gives CDR1 MNHEY, CDR2 SVGAGI. This CDR3 is 18 amino acids long. Losses at the gene ends were 4 bases for V and 5 bases for J; bases not matched to a gene: 19. The receptor's source is a woman aged 18-35 years in good health. The genes are TRBV6-5 and TRBJ1-1, with 7 bases aligning to TRBD1. Sequencing used blood. CDR3 amino acids: CASSWRQGASPILTEAFF. As DNA, the CDR3 is TGTGCCAGCAGTTGGCGACAGGGCGCTTCTCCTATTCTGACTGAAGCTTTCTTT.